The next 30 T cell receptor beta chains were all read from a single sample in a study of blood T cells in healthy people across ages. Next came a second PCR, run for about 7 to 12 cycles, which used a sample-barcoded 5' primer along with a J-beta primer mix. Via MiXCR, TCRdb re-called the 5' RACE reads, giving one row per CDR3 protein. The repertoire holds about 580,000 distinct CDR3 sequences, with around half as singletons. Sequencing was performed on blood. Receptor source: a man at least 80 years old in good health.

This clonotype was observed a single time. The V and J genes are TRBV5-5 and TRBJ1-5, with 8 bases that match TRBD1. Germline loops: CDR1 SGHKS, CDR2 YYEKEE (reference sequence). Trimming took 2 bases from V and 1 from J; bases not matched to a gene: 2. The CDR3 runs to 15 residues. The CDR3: CASSLQGVSNQPQHF. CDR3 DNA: TGTGCCAGCAGCTTACAGGGGGTCAGCAATCAGCCCCAGCATTTT.

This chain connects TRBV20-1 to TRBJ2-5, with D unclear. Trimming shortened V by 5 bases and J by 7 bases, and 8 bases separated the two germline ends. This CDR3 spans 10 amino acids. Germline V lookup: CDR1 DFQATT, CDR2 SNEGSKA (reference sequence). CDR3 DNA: TGCAGTGCTGGAGCTCGGACCCAGTACTTC. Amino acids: CSAGARTQYF.

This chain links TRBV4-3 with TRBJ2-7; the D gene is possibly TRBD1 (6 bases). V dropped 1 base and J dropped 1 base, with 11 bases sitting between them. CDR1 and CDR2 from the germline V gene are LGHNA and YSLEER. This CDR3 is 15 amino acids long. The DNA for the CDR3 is TGCGCCAGCAGCCAAGCGACAGGCCGATCCTACGAGCAGTACTTC. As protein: CASSQATGRSYEQYF.

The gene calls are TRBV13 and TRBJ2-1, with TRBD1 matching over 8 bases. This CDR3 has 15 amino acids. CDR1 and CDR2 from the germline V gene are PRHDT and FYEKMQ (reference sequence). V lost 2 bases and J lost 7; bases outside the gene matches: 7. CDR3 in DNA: TGTGCCAGCAGCTTAAATCGACAGGGGTGGAATGAGCAGTTCTTC. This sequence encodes CASSLNRQGWNEQFF.

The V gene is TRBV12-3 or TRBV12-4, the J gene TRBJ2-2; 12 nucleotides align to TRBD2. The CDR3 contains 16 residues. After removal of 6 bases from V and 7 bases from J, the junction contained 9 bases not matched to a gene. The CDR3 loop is CASRLTSGSSGGELFF. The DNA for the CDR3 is TGTGCCAGCAGACTGACTAGCGGGAGTAGCGGCGGGGAGCTGTTTTTT.

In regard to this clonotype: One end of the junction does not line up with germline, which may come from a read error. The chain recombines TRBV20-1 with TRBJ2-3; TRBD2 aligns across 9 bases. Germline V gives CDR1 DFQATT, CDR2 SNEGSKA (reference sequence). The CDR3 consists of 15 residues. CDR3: CSALPPAGGPETQYF. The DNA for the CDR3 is TGCAGTGCCCTACCTCCAGCGGGGGGCCCAGAGACGCAGTATTTT.

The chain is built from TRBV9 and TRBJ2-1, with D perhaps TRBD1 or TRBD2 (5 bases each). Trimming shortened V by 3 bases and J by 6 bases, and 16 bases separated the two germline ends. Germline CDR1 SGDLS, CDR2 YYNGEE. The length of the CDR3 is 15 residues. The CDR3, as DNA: TGTGCCAGCAGCGCCGACGGGGCTTCGGGCAATGAGCAGTTCTTC. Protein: CASSADGASGNEQFF.

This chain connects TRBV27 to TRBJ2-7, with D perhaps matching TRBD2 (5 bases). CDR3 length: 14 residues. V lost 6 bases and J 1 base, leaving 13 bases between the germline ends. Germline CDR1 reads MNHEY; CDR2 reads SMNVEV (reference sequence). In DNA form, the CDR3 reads TGTGCCAGCAGACTTGTGGGAGAGTCCTACGAGCAGTACTTC. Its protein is CASRLVGESYEQYF.

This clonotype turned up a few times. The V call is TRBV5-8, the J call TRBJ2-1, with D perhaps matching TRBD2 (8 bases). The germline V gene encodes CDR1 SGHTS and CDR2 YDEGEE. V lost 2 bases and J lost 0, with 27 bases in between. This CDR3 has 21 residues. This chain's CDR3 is CASSFDSLGTRRGPSYNEQFF. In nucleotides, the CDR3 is TGTGCCAGCAGCTTCGACAGCTTAGGGACTAGAAGGGGGCCCTCCTACAATGAGCAGTTCTTC.

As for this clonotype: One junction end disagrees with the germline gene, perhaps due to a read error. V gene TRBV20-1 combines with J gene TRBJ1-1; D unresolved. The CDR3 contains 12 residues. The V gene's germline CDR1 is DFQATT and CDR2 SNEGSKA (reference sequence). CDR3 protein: CSASRSYTGAFF. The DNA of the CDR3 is TGCAGTGCTAGTAGAAGTTACACTGGAGCTTTCTTT.

The CDR3, as DNA: TGCAGTGCTAGAAAGGACATAGAGCAGTACTTC. Amino acid sequence: CSARKDIEQYF. The chain couples TRBV20-1 to TRBJ2-4, with D tentatively TRBD1 (5 bases). Trimming took 2 bases from V and 13 from J, leaving 12 bases between them. There are 11 residues in the CDR3. The germline CDR1 and CDR2 sequences are DFQATT and SNEGSKA (reference sequence).

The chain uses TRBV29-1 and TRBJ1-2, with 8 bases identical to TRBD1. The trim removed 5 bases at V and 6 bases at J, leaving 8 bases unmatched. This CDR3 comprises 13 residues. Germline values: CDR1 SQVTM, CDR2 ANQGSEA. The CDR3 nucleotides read TGCAGCGTTAATGCTGGACAGGGACATGGCTACACCTTC. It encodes CSVNAGQGHGYTF.

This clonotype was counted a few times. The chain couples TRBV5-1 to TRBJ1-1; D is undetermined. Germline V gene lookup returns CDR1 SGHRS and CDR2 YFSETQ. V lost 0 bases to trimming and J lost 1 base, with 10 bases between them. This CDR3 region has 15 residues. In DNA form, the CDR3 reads TGCGCCAGCAGCTTGGAAGTCCTTCAGAACACTGAAGCTTTCTTT. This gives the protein CASSLEVLQNTEAFF.

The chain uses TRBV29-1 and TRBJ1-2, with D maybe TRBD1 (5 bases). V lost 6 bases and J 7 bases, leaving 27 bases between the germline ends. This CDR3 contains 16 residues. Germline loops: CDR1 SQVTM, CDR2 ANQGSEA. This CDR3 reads CSVEDGAGPQGRGYTF. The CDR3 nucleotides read TGCAGCGTAGAGGATGGGGCTGGTCCGCAAGGTCGTGGCTACACCTTC.

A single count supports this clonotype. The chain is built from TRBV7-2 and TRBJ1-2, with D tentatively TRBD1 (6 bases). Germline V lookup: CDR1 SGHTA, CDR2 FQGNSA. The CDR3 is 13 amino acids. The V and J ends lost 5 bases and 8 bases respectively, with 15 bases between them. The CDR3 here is CASSLGGHRGYTF. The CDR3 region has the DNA TGTGCCAGCAGCCTAGGGGGACATCGGGGCTACACCTTC.

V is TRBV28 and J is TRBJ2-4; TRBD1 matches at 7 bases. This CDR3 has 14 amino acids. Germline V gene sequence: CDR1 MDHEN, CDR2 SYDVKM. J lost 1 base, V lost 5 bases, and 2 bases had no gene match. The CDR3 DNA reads TGTGCCAGCAGTCGGGACAGCGCCAAAAACATTCAGTACTTC. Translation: CASSRDSAKNIQYF.

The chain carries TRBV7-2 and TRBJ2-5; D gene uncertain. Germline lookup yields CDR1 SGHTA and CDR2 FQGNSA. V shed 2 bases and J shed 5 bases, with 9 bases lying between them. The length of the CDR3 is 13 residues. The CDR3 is CASSLLPWETQYF. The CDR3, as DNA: TGTGCCAGCAGCTTATTACCGTGGGAGACCCAGTACTTC.

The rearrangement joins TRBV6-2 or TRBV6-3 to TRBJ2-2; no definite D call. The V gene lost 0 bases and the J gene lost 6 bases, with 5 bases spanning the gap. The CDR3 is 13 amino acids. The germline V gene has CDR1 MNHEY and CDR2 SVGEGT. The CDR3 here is CASSYSPAGELFF. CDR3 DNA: TGTGCCAGCAGTTACTCGCCGGCCGGGGAGCTGTTTTTT.

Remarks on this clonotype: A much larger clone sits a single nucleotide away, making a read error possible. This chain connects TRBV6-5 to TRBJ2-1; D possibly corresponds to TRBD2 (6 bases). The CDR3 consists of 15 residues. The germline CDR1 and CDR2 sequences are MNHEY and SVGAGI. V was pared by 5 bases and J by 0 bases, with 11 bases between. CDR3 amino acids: CASSRDWSSYNEQFF. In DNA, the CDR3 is TGTGCCAGCAGTCGGGACTGGAGCTCCTACAATGAGCAGTTCTTC.

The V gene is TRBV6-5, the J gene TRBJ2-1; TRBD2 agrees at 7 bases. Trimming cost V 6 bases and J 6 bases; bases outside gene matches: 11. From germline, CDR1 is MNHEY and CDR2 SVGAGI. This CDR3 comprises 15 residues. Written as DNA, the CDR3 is TGTGCCAGCAGCAACCGGAGACTAGCCCTCAATGAGCAGTTCTTC. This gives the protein CASSNRRLALNEQFF.

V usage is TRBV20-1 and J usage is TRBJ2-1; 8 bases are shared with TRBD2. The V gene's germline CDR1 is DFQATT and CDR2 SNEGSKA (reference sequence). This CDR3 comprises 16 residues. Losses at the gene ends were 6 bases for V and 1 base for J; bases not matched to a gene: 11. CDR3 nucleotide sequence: TGCAGTGCCCCCCGGGGTCGGGAGGGTTCCTACAATGAGCAGTTCTTC. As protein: CSAPRGREGSYNEQFF.

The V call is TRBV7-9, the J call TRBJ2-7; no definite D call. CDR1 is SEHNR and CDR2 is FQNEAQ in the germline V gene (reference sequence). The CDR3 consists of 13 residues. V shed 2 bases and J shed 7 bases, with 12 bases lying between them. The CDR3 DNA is TGTGCCAGCAGCTTATTAGAAACGGGTGAGCAGTACTTC. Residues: CASSLLETGEQYF. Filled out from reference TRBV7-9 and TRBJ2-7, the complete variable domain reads DTGVSQNPRHKITKRGQNVTFRCDPISEHNRLYWYRQTLGQGPEFLTYFQNEAQLEKSRLLSDRFSAERPKGSFSTLEIQRTEQGDSAMYLCASSLLETGEQYFGPGTRLTVT.

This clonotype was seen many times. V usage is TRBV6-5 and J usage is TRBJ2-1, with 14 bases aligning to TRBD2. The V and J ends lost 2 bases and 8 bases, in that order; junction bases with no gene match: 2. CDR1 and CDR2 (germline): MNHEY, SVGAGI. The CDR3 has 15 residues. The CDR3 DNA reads TGTGCCAGCAGTTACGGGACTAGCGGGAGCCATGAGCAGTTCTTC. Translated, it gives CASSYGTSGSHEQFF.

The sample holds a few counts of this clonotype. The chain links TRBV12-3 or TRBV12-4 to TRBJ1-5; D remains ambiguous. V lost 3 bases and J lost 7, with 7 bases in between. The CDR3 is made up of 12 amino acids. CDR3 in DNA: TGTGCCAGCAGTTTTGGAGGCCAGCCCCAGCATTTT. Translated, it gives CASSFGGQPQHF.

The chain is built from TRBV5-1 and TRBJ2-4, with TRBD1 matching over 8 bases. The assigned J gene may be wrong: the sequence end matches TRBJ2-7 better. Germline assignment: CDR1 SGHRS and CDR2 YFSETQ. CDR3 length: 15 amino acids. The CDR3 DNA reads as TGCGCCAGCAGCAAAGGACAGGGCCAAAACTACGAGCAGTACTTC. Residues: CASSKGQGQNYEQYF.

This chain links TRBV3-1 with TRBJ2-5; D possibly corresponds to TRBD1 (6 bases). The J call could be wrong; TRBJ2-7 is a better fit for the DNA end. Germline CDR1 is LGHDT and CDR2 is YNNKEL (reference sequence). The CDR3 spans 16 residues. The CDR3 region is CASSPVQGSGSYEQYF. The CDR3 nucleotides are TGTGCCAGCAGCCCTGTACAGGGCTCGGGCTCCTACGAGCAGTACTTC.

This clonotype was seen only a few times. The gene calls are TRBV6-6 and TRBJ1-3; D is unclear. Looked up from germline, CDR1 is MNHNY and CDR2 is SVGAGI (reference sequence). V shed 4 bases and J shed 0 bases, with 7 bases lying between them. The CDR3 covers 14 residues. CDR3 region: CASSLPSSGNTIYF. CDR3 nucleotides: TGTGCCAGCAGTTTGCCGAGCTCTGGAAACACCATATATTTT.

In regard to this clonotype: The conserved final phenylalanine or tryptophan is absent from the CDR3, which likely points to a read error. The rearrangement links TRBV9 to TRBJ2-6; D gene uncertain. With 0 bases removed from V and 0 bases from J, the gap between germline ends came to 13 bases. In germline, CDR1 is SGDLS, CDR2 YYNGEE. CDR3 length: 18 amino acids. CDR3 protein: CASSVVGRNTSGANVLTL. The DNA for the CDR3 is TGTGCCAGCAGCGTAGTTGGCAGGAACACCTCTGGGGCCAACGTCCTGACTTTA.

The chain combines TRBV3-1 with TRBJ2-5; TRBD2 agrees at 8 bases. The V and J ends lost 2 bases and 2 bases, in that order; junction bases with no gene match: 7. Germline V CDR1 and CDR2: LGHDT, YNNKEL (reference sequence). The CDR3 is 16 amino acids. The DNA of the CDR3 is TGTGCCAGCAGCCAATGGACTAGCAGCGCTCAAGAGACCCAGTACTTC. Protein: CASSQWTSSAQETQYF.

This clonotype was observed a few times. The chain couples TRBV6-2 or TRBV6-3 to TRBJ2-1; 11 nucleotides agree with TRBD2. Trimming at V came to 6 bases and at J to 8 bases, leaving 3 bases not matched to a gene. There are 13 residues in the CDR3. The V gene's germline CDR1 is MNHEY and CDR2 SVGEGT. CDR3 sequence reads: CASRRLAGYEQFF. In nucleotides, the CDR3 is TGTGCCAGCAGGCGACTAGCGGGATATGAGCAGTTCTTC.